This T cell receptor (beta chain) was profiled in a study of PD-L1 blockade in urothelial cancer. Overall study: Prior exposure to chemotherapy in patients amounted to 0 to 3 regimens received.

Generated by immunoSEQ multiplex PCR, the TCRdb table keeps only in-frame clones and is missing some. The data hold roughly 45,000 clones, with more than 80% observed a single time. This clone was picked up a small number of times. Germline CDR1 is SGHVS and CDR2 is FQNEAQ. This CDR3 is 12 amino acids long. Trimming took off 6 bases at V and 7 bases at J, with 10 bases between the two ends. The time point denotes: peripheral blood 6 weeks after treatment start. Specimen: PBMCs, collected around atezolizumab (anti-PD-L1) treatment. The TCR was taken from a man between 65 and 80 years old with urothelial cancer. The V call is TRBV7-8, the J call TRBJ2-1; weak D call: TRBD1 (5 bases). This CDR3 reads CASSRGRNEQFF. CDR3 coding DNA: TGTGCCAGCAGTAGGGGAAGGAATGAGCAGTTCTTC.